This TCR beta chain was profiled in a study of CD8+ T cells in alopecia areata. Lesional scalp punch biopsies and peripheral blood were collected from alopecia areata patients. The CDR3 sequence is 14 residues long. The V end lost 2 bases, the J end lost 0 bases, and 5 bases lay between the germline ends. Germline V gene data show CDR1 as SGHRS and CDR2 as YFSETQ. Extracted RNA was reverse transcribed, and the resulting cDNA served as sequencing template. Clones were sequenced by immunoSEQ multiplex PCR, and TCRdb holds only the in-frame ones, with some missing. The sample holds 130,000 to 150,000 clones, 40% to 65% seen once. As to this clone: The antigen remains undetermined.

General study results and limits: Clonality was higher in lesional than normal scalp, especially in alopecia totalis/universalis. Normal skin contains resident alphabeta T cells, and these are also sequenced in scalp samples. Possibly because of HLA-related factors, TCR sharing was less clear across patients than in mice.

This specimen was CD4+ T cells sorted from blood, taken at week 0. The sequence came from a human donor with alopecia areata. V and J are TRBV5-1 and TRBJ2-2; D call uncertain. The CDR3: CASSFKTNTGELFF. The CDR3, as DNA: TGCGCCAGCAGCTTTAAAACGAACACCGGGGAGCTGTTTTTT. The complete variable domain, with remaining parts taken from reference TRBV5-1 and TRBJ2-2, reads KAGVTQTPRYLIKTRGQQVTLSCSPISGHRSVSWYQQTPGQGLQFLFEYFSETQRNKGNFPGRFSGRQFSNSRSEMNVSTLELGDSALYLCASSFKTNTGELFFGEGSRLTVL.